Below, 3 T cell receptor beta chains from the same sample are listed, as sequenced in a study of radiation and T cells in renal cell carcinoma. The time point: blood 2 weeks post-SBRT. Described treatment: 15 Gy SBRT to primary tumor, nephrectomy 4 weeks later. TCRdb's copy holds only in-frame clones and misses some; the assay was immunoSEQ multiplex PCR. The sample has more than 150,000 clones, around 90% seen once; the top ten hold about an eighth. Source: blood, taken from a patient whose treatment included radiotherapy and nephrectomy. These receptors were taken from a woman aged 50 to 65 with renal cell carcinoma.

This clone was counted a single time. The CDR3 region has the DNA TGTGCCAGCAGTTACTCGACTAGCGGGGGCAAGTACTTC. Translation: CASSYSTSGGKYF. The gene calls are TRBV6-6 and TRBJ2-5; 12 bases line up with TRBD2. The junction had 2 bases not matched to a gene; V was cut back by 0 bases and J by 12 bases. This CDR3 spans 13 amino acids. Germline values: CDR1 MNHNY, CDR2 SVGAGI (reference sequence).

The V gene is TRBV5-4, the J gene TRBJ2-1, with no clear D. The CDR3 runs to 16 residues. V was shortened by 5 bases and J by 0 bases, with 15 bases between the two germline ends. CDR1 SGHNT and CDR2 YYREEE come from the germline V gene (reference sequence). The CDR3 protein is CASREGSARSYNEQFF. The CDR3 DNA is TGTGCCAGCAGAGAAGGAAGTGCACGCTCCTACAATGAGCAGTTCTTC.

The chain is built from TRBV7-2 and TRBJ1-3, with 7 bases lining up with TRBD1. The CDR3 is made up of 14 amino acids. Per germline, CDR1 SGHTA and CDR2 FQGNSA. V lost 5 bases, J lost 10 bases, and 11 bases stayed unmatched. CDR3 coding DNA: TGTGCCAGCAGCCGACAGGGTATGGGCTCTACCATATATTTT. Translation gives CASSRQGMGSTIYF.